This TCR beta chain was found in a study of T-cell memory formation after mild COVID-19. Study context: TCR clusters mostly belonged to single donors.

TCRdb used MiXCR to reprocess the 5' RACE reads, holding one entry per CDR3 protein. This sample carries hundreds of thousands of distinct CDR3 sequences, roughly 15% of them seen once, and the ten largest clones take around 20%. This CDR3 comprises 12 residues. V gave up 7 bases and J gave up 5 bases; unmatched junction bases: 4. The V gene's germline CDR1 is SNHLY and CDR2 FYNNEI. A few counts support this clonotype. Its antigen is unidentified. Whole-study results and caveats: There was no confirmation that second-wave clones peaking on day 37 were SARS-CoV-2 specific. The CD4+ clones that contracted clustered mainly within CM and EM, and the CD8+ clones concentrated in EMRA.

The chain employs TRBV2 and TRBJ1-2, with TRBD1 matching over 7 bases. The source of this sequence is a man in his late teens or twenties who had mild COVID-19 (a few samples of this study predate the infection). Cell type and time point are not known. What was sequenced was PBMCs or a T cell subset sorted from them (not recorded which). CDR3: CASMRQGYGYTF. In DNA form, the CDR3 reads TGTGCCAGCATGAGACAGGGTTATGGCTACACCTTC.